This T cell receptor beta chain was recorded in a study of response to subunit inactivated influenza vaccine. V gave up 2 bases and J gave up 6 bases, with 14 bases separating them. The germline CDR1 and CDR2 sequences are MNHEY and SVGAGI. This CDR3 contains 14 residues. TCRdb called the RT-PCR reads again in MiXCR, with one record for every CDR3 protein. The sample has roughly 700,000 distinct CDR3 sequences; over 11% are singletons. The sample holds a few counts of this clonotype. This TCR was recovered from a man aged 45 to 65 who received an inactivated influenza vaccine. The chain recombines TRBV6-5 with TRBJ2-7; no reliable D call. The material was PBMCs from blood, obtained 14 to 15 days before vaccination. The CDR3 DNA reads as TGTGCCAGCAGTTACGCACAATTCCTCTCCGAGCAGTACTTC. Encoded protein: CASSYAQFLSEQYF.